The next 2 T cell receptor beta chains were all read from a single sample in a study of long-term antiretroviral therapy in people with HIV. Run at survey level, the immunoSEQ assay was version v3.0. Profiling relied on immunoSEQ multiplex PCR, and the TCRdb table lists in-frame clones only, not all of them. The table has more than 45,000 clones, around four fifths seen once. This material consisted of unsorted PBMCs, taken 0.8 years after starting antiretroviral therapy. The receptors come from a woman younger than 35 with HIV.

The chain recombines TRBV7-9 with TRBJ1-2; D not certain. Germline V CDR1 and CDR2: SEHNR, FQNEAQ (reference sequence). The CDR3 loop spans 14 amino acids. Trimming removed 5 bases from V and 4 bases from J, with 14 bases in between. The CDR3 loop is CASSLSGGPYGYTF. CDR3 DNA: TGTGCCAGCAGCCTTTCGGGCGGCCCCTATGGCTACACCTTC.

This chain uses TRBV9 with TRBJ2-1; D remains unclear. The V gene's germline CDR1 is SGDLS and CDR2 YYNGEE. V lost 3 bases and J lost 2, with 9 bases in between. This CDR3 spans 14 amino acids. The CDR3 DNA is TGTGCCAGCAGCGCCGGAGCGCCCTACAATGAGCAGTTCTTC. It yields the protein CASSAGAPYNEQFF.